This TCR beta chain stems from a study of blood T cell repertoires in COVID-19. Some clones are missing from TCRdb's copy, which holds only in-frame ones; the method was immunoSEQ multiplex PCR. Here the sample spans over 100,000 clones, about 87% being singletons. The sequencing sample was made of peripheral blood. The clonotype comes from a human donor in a cohort sampled during active COVID-19.

This CDR3 is CASSLSPGLGSADNEQFF. The CDR3 DNA sequence: TGTGCCAGCAGTTTATCCCCAGGGTTAGGAAGTGCGGATAATGAGCAGTTCTTC. The chain uses TRBV28 and TRBJ2-1, with D possibly being TRBD1 (5 bases). Looked up from germline, CDR1 is MDHEN and CDR2 is SYDVKM. Trimming stripped 1 base from V and 7 bases from J, with 23 bases between. The CDR3 consists of 18 residues. Combining the CDR3 with reference TRBV28 and TRBJ2-1 gives the whole variable domain DVKVTQSSRYLVKRTGEKVFLECVQDMDHENMFWYRQDPGLGLRLIYFSYDVKMKEKGDIPEGYSVSREKKERFSLILESASTNQTSMYLCASSLSPGLGSADNEQFFGPGTRLTVL.